This T cell receptor (beta chain) was sequenced during a study of blood T cell repertoires in COVID-19. This clone was seen more than once but under ten times. The length of the CDR3 is 15 residues. Germline V lookup: CDR1 KGHDR, CDR2 SFDVKD. V gave up 2 bases and J gave up 1 base, with 8 bases separating them. In the source study's methods: Researchers report that nucleated cell counts were estimated from reference gene primer amplification. Sequenced by immunoSEQ multiplex PCR; TCRdb stores in-frame clones only, minus some. V, J and clone size were drawn from that table, and D and trimming were deduced from the DNA. The repertoire holds roughly 400,000 clones, with around nine tenths as singletons.

Input material: PBMCs or T cells enriched from blood (not recorded which). This TCR derives from a woman in her forties or fifties who had recovered from COVID-19. The chain is built from TRBV24-1 and TRBJ1-5; no clear D gene. The CDR3, as DNA: TGTGCCACCAGTGATTGGGGAGACAGCAATCAGCCCCAGCATTTT. Its translation is CATSDWGDSNQPQHF.